The text below deals with one T cell receptor (beta chain). Its antigen is not known. Sequenced by immunoSEQ multiplex PCR; TCRdb stores in-frame clones only, minus some. The table lists 150,000 to 200,000 clones, 90% to 95% of them singletons. The source of the sample is a study of T cell responses to AZD1222 COVID-19 vaccine. Study-wide findings and caveats: Spike as a whole was targeted by vaccine-associated CD4 TCRs, dominant at 160-218 and 743-854. Donors were mostly white British, more females; clonal diversity possibly underestimated.

The J segment lost 0 bases and the V segment lost 3 bases, leaving 4 bases of the junction unmatched. Germline lookup yields CDR1 LGHNA and CDR2 YSLEER. The CDR3 runs to 16 residues. This chain joins TRBV4-3 and TRBJ1-2; 10 nucleotides align to TRBD1. This sequence was found in an adult who received the AZD1222 COVID-19 vaccine. The specimen comprised peripheral blood, sampled 28 days after the second AZD1222 dose. Written as DNA, the CDR3 is TGCGCCAGCAGCCAGGCGGACAGGGGGGCTAACTATGGCTACACCTTC. Encoded protein: CASSQADRGANYGYTF.